This TCR beta chain is from a study of blood T cells in healthy people across ages. Study as a whole: About one barcoded beta molecule per two T cells was the capture yield of template switching.

This clonotype was counted a few times. As yet, its antigen is unknown. The CDR3 contains 12 residues. Germline V gene data show CDR1 as SGHTA and CDR2 as FQGNSA. V lost 1 base to trimming and J lost 9 bases, with 9 bases between them. Study-level findings and limits: Higher diversity and more naive CD4+ cells were features of long-lived donors, compared to aged donors.

It was with a sample-barcoded 5' primer and a J-beta primer mix that a second PCR of roughly 7 to 12 cycles was run. TCRdb redid the calling of the 5' RACE reads with MiXCR, one entry per CDR3 protein. Of 1.5 million to 2 million distinct CDR3 sequences listed, 30% to 40% are singletons. The chain combines TRBV7-2 with TRBJ1-2, with D uncertain. The specimen was blood. The clonotype was recovered from a human donor in good health. The CDR3 DNA reads as TGTGCCAGCAGCTTAGTCTCCGAAAGCTACACCTTC. It codes for CASSLVSESYTF.